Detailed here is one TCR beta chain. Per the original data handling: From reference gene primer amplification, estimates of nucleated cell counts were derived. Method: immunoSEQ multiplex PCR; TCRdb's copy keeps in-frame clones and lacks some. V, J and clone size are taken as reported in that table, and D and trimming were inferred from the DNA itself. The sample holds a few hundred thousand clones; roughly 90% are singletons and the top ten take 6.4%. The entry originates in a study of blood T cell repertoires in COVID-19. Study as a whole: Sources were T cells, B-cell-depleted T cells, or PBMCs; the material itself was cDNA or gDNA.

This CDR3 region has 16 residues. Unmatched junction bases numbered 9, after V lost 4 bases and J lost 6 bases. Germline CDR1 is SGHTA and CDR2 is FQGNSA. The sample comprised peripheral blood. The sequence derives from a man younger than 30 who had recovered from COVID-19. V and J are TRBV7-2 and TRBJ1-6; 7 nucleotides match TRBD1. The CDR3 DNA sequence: TGTGCCAGCAGCTCTTACCGGACAGGAAGTAATTCACCCCTCCACTTT. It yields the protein CASSSYRTGSNSPLHF.